The clone carrying this T cell receptor beta chain was recorded at least ten times. Its specificity is unknown. The entry originates in a study of human T cells and chemical hapten exposure. The overall study: Upper-back patches of 0.01% DPC were read at 6 days.

TCRdb reprocessed the RACE reads via MiXCR and lists one record per CDR3 protein. The sample holds some 98,000 distinct CDR3 sequences, 11% seen once. V shed 3 bases and J shed 0 bases, with 12 bases lying between them. Germline values: CDR1 GTSNPN, CDR2 SVGIG (reference sequence). This CDR3 is built from 15 residues. Study-wide results and caveats: Expanded TCRs created a significantly greater count of big CDR3 similarity clusters than controls did.

Time point described: pre-sensitization, week 0. The treatment denotes: therapeutic diphenylcyclopropenone sensitization with weekly scalp DPC. Phlebotomy was performed prior to application of every patch test. Unseparated into fractions, whole blood served as the source from which total RNA was extracted. The source is a woman aged 55-70 years with alopecia areata. Some clones in this sample may be carry-over from other donors' samples. Sequencing used whole blood, obtained in connection with sensitization to the hapten diphenylcyclopropenone (DPC). The chain joins TRBV30 to TRBJ1-3; no reliable D call. DNA for the CDR3: TGTGCCTGGAGCGACGCAGGTTACTCTGGAAACACCATATATTTT. Encoded protein: CAWSDAGYSGNTIYF.